This entry lists 6 T cell receptor beta chains sequenced from one sample in a study of T cell repertoires in cytomegalovirus infection. TCRdb ran MiXCR on the reads and lists one entry per CDR3 protein. The sample holds some 300,000 distinct CDR3 sequences, around 10% seen once. Sequencing used PBMCs. These receptor sequences come from a human donor in good health (CMV status not recorded). Some clones in this sample may be carry-over from other donors' samples.

The chain employs TRBV18 and TRBJ1-6; D unclear. The V end was cut by 3 bases, the J end by 8 bases, with 14 bases between. In germline, CDR1 is KGHSH, CDR2 LQKENI. This CDR3 is built from 15 residues. CDR3: CASSPTGMRDSPLHF. The CDR3 bases are TGTGCCAGCTCACCGACCGGGATGCGGGATTCACCCCTCCACTTT. Full variable domain (remainder filled in from reference TRBV18 and TRBJ1-6): NAGVMQNPRHLVRRRGQEARLRCSPMKGHSHVYWYRQLPEEGLKFMVYLQKENIIDESGMPKERFSAEFPKEGPSILRIQQVVRGDSAAYFCASSPTGMRDSPLHFGNGTRLTVT.

About this clonotype: A much larger clone is a single base away; this may be a read error. Since the CDR3 does not end with the conserved phenylalanine or tryptophan, this likely comes from a read error. The genes are TRBV19 and TRBJ2-5; 7 bases agree with TRBD2. J was trimmed by 0 bases and V by 4 bases; bases with no gene match: 8. This CDR3 comprises 16 residues. Germline CDR1 reads LNHDA; CDR2 reads SQIVND (reference sequence). CDR3 bases: TGTGCCAGTAGTACTTTACCCGGACTAGACCAAGAGACCCAGTACCTC. Amino acid sequence: CASSTLPGLDQETQYL.

This clonotype came up many times. The genes are TRBV7-3 and TRBJ2-1; D is uncertain. Germline V gene sequence: CDR1 SGHTA, CDR2 FQGTGA. Trimming stripped 2 bases from V and 4 bases from J, with 9 bases between. This CDR3 is built from 14 residues. This CDR3 is CASSLGASYNEQFF. The CDR3 DNA is TGTGCCAGCAGCTTAGGTGCTAGTTACAATGAGCAGTTCTTC.

This clonotype has ten or more counts. V is TRBV7-2 and J is TRBJ2-1; possible D gene TRBD2, 7 bases. CDR3 length: 16 residues. With 5 bases removed from V and 4 bases from J, the gap between germline ends came to 18 bases. Looked up from germline, CDR1 is SGHTA and CDR2 is FQGNSA. For the CDR3, the DNA is TGTGCCAGCAGCCCGACGAGTGGGGGGGCTTACAATGAGCAGTTCTTC. This sequence encodes CASSPTSGGAYNEQFF.

At least ten counts were recorded for this clonotype. V is TRBV20-1 and J is TRBJ1-5; D unclear. The CDR3 contains 12 residues. From germline, CDR1 is DFQATT and CDR2 SNEGSKA (reference sequence). V lost 1 base and J lost 4, with 5 bases in between. The CDR3 reads CSARGLNQPQHF. CDR3 bases: TGCAGTGCTAGAGGCCTTAATCAGCCCCAGCATTTT.

The chain carries TRBV29-1 and TRBJ2-4, with D perhaps TRBD1 (6 bases). The V end lost 3 bases, the J end lost 6 bases, and 9 bases lay between the germline ends. CDR1 is SQVTM, CDR2 ANQGSEA, per germline. The CDR3 sequence is 12 residues long. CDR3 protein: CSVDLTGNIQYF. Here the CDR3 DNA reads TGCAGCGTTGATTTGACAGGAAACATTCAGTACTTC.